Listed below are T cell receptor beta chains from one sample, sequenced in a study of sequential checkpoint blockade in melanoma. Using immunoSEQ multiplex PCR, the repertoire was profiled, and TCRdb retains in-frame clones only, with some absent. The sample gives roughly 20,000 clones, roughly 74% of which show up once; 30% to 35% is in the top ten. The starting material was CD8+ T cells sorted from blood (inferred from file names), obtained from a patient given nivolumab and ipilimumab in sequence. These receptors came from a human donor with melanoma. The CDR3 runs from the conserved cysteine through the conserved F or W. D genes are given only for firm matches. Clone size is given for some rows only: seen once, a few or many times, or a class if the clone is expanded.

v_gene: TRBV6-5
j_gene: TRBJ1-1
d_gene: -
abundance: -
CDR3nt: TGTGCCAGCAGCCTCCCCTACAGCACTGAAGCTTTCTTT
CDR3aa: CASSLPYSTEAFF

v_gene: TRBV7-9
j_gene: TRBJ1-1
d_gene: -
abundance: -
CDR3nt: TGTGCCAGCAGCCTCCGTGAGGTACGGGCTGAAGCTTTCTTT
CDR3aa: CASSLREVRAEAFF

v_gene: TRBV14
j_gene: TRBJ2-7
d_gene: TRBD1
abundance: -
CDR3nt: TGTGCCAGCAGCCAAGAACAGGGGACCTACGAGCAGTACTTC
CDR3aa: CASSQEQGTYEQYF

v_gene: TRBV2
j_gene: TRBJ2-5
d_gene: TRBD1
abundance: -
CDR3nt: TGTGCCAGCAGAGGGACAGGAGGCGAGACCCAGTACTTC
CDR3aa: CASRGTGGETQYF

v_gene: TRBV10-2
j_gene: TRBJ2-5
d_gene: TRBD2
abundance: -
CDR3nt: TGCGCCAGCAGTGAGTCCGGGGGGAGCCCCCAACAAGAGACCCAGTACTTC
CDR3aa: CASSESGGSPQQETQYF

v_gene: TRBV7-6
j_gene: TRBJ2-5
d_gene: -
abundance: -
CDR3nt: TGTGCCAGCAGCCCCCTTGCGGGATGGCGAAAGACCCAGTACTTC
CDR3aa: CASSPLAGWRKTQYF

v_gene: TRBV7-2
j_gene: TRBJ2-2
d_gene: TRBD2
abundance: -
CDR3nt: TGTGCCAGCAGCTTATTCTCCGGGACTAGTAAAGACGGGGAGCTGTTTTTT
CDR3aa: CASSLFSGTSKDGELFF

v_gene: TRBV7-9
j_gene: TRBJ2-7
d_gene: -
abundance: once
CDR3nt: TGTGCCAGCAGCTTAGAGGGGAACAACTACGAGCAGTACTTC
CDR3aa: CASSLEGNNYEQYF

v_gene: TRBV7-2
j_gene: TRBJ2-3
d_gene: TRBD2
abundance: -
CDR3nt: TGTGCCAGCAGCTTATCCCTAGGGGCAGCGGGGGGTACGCAGTATTTT
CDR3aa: CASSLSLGAAGGTQYF

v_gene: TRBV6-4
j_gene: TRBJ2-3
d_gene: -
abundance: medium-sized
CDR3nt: TGTGCCAGCAGTCGGGCCGGAGGTTCAGATACGCAGTATTTT
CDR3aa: CASSRAGGSDTQYF

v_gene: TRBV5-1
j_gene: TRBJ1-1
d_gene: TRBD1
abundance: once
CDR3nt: TGCGCCAGCAGACAGGACAGGCGTGAAGCTTTCTTT
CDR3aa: CASRQDRREAFF